What follows are 28 T cell receptor beta chains derived from one specimen sequenced in a study of CD8+CD57+ T cells in acquired aplastic anemia. CDR3 and TCR beta VDJ profiling relied on a genomic DNA template. TCRdb ran MiXCR on the reads and lists one entry per CDR3 protein. The sample records 100,000 to 150,000 distinct CDR3 sequences, 40% to 45% being singletons. Sequences were obtained from sorted CD4+, CD8+, or CD8+CD57+ T cells (not recorded which) from PBMCs. The receptors come from a human donor in good health, serving as a control.

The genes are TRBV9 and TRBJ1-4; TRBD1 aligns across 7 bases. Germline values: CDR1 SGDLS, CDR2 YYNGEE. The J segment lost 7 bases and the V segment lost 3 bases, leaving 9 bases of the junction unmatched. The length of the CDR3 is 15 residues. CDR3 sequence: CASSAGTGEGEKLFF. The CDR3 DNA reads as TGTGCCAGCAGCGCAGGAACAGGGGAAGGTGAAAAACTGTTTTTT.

In this sample, this clonotype turned up many times. In DNA, the CDR3 is TGTGCCAGCAGTTACATGGTTAACTATGGCTACACCTTC. Translation: CASSYMVNYGYTF. This chain joins TRBV6-6 and TRBJ1-2; no definite D call. Trimming stripped 2 bases from V and 1 base from J, with 5 bases between. The V gene's germline CDR1 is MNHNY and CDR2 SVGAGI (reference sequence). This CDR3 region has 13 residues.

This clonotype was seen many times. The CDR3 nucleotides read TGTGCCAGCAGCCAATTCAGCTACGACCGGGGGCCCCAGCATTTT. Encoded protein: CASSQFSYDRGPQHF. The chain combines TRBV16 with TRBJ1-5; no firm D call. There are 15 residues in the CDR3. The germline V and J ends were trimmed by 1 base and 9 bases, with 16 bases remaining between them. Per the germline V gene, CDR1 is KGHSY and CDR2 is FQNENV. Based on the CDR3 plus reference TRBV16 and TRBJ1-5, the full variable domain is GEEVAQTPKHLVRGEGQKAKLYCAPIKGHSYVFWYQQVLKNEFKFLISFQNENVFDETGMPKERFSAKCLPNSPCSLEIQATKLEDSAVYFCASSQFSYDRGPQHFGDGTRLSIL.

This clonotype was seen at least ten times. The J gene is TRBJ2-3, the V gene TRBV20-1; no firm D call. This CDR3 comprises 13 residues. The germline V gene encodes CDR1 DFQATT and CDR2 SNEGSKA (reference sequence). Between the trimmed V and J ends, which lost 6 bases and 0 bases, there was a span of 10 bases. The CDR3 DNA sequence: TGCAGTGCATACTACTTTAGCACAGATACGCAGTATTTT. It translates to CSAYYFSTDTQYF.

The chain carries TRBV7-2 and TRBJ2-7; weak D call: TRBD2 (5 bases). In germline, CDR1 is SGHTA, CDR2 FQGNSA. The CDR3 is 14 residues long. Trimming took 5 bases from V and 2 from J, leaving 13 bases between them. The CDR3 DNA reads TGTGCCAGCAGCCTGGCGGACGGGACCTACGAGCAGTACTTC. Encoded protein: CASSLADGTYEQYF.

The table lists this clonotype with many counts. The chain joins TRBV25-1 to TRBJ1-3, with D possibly TRBD1 on 6 matching bases. Germline V lookup: CDR1 MGHDK, CDR2 SYGVNS. CDR3 length equals 14 residues. Trimming cost V 5 bases and J 0 bases, with 8 bases left between them. CDR3 sequence: CASSTGSSGNTIYF. CDR3 nucleotide sequence: TGTGCCAGCAGTACAGGGTCCTCTGGAAACACCATATATTTT.

The sample holds many counts of this clonotype. The chain has TRBV24-1 and TRBJ2-7, with TRBD1 matching 7 bases. J lost 2 bases, V lost 2 bases, and 5 bases had no gene match. The V gene's germline CDR1 is KGHDR and CDR2 SFDVKD. The CDR3 consists of 15 residues. CDR3 sequence (DNA): TGTGCCACCAGTGATTCGGGACAGAGACCCTACGAGCAGTACTTC. This codes for CATSDSGQRPYEQYF.

On this clonotype: The junction departs from germline at one end; a sequencing error may be responsible. The chain employs TRBV20-1 and TRBJ2-5, with D possibly matching TRBD2 (6 bases). The germline gives CDR1 DFQATT, CDR2 SNEGSKA (reference sequence). The CDR3 is 14 residues long. CDR3 in DNA: TGCAGTGCCAGAGTCTGGGGGAGGCAAGAGACCCAGTACTTC. As protein: CSARVWGRQETQYF.

As to this clonotype: This may arise from a read error, as a much more abundant clone is one base away. V is TRBV2 and J is TRBJ2-7; 8 bases are a match to TRBD1. The J segment lost 5 bases and the V segment lost 6 bases, leaving 9 bases of the junction unmatched. The CDR3 totals 14 residues. Germline V gene lookup returns CDR1 SNHLY and CDR2 FYNNEI. The CDR3 here is CASSVRTGTHEQYF. For the CDR3, the DNA is TGTGCCAGCAGCGTCCGGACAGGGACCCACGAGCAGTACTTC.

This clonotype was found many times. V is TRBV5-4 and J is TRBJ2-3; D not certain. The CDR3 runs to 11 residues. Trimming removed 4 bases at V and 6 bases at J, with 6 bases between. The germline V gene has CDR1 SGHNT and CDR2 YYREEE (reference sequence). The CDR3 reads CASSMEDTQYF. The CDR3 DNA sequence: TGTGCCAGCAGCATGGAGGATACGCAGTATTTT. The whole variable domain, filled in from reference TRBV5-4 and TRBJ2-3, reads ETGVTQSPTHLIKTRGQQVTLRCSSQSGHNTVSWYQQALGQGPQFIFQYYREEENGRGNFPPRFSGLQFPNYSSELNVNALELDDSALYLCASSMEDTQYFGPGTRLTVL.

This clonotype showed up many times. The gene calls are TRBV5-8 and TRBJ2-5; no reliable D call. Between the trimmed V and J ends, which lost 1 base and 0 bases, there was a span of 1 base. Germline-derived CDR1 and CDR2 are SGHTS and YDEGEE. CDR3 length equals 12 residues. The CDR3 DNA is TGTGCCAGCAGCTTGAACCAAGAGACCCAGTACTTC. Its translation: CASSLNQETQYF.

The chain combines TRBV7-4 with TRBJ1-2, with a possible D match to TRBD1 (5 bases). V was trimmed by 3 bases and J by 4 bases, leaving 18 bases between them. Germline V gene data show CDR1 as SGHVT and CDR2 as SQSDAQ. This CDR3 spans 16 amino acids. The CDR3 loop is CASSLERRGVFYGYTF. CDR3 DNA: TGTGCCAGCAGCTTGGAACGGCGGGGGGTGTTCTATGGCTACACCTTC.

This clonotype was seen ten or more times. The chain has TRBV4-1 and TRBJ1-2, with TRBD1 identical over 8 bases. V shed 1 base, J shed 3 bases, and the junction held 13 bases outside the gene matches. Germline V lookup: CDR1 MGHRA, CDR2 YSYEKL. CDR3 length equals 18 residues. The CDR3 DNA reads TGCGCCAGCAGCCAAGGAGGGCAGGGAGACAGGGGTTACTATGGCTACACCTTC. This gives the protein CASSQGGQGDRGYYGYTF.

There are a few counts of this clonotype. The rearrangement joins TRBV7-2 to TRBJ2-2, with TRBD1 as a possible D gene (6 bases). Germline loops: CDR1 SGHTA, CDR2 FQGNSA. There are 14 residues in the CDR3. V dropped 0 bases and J dropped 6 bases, with 8 bases sitting between them. The CDR3 loop reads CASSLAWGPGELFF. The DNA for the CDR3 is TGTGCCAGCAGCTTAGCTTGGGGGCCCGGGGAGCTGTTTTTT.

DNA for the CDR3: TGTGCCAGCAGTTACCCCTGGGACAGGGCCATGAGCACTGAAGCTTTCTTT. Residues: CASSYPWDRAMSTEAFF. The V and J genes are TRBV6-5 and TRBJ1-1; 9 bases match TRBD1. Germline CDR1 is MNHEY and CDR2 is SVGAGI. This CDR3 comprises 17 residues. The junction had 11 bases not matched to a gene; V was cut back by 2 bases and J by 4 bases.

The table lists this clonotype with many counts. The chain recombines TRBV7-2 with TRBJ1-5; D remains unclear. The CDR3 sequence is 14 residues long. V gave up 4 bases and J gave up 9 bases, with 16 bases separating them. Germline V gene lookup returns CDR1 SGHTA and CDR2 FQGNSA. The CDR3 loop is CASSWTEGRGPQHF. Here the CDR3 DNA reads TGTGCCAGCAGCTGGACCGAGGGTCGTGGGCCCCAGCATTTT.

This clonotype was detected ten times or more. The V call is TRBV4-1, the J call TRBJ1-2; D remains unclear. Germline assignment: CDR1 MGHRA and CDR2 YSYEKL. Trimming shortened V by 8 bases and J by 4 bases, and 11 bases separated the two germline ends. The CDR3 loop spans 12 amino acids. CDR3 loop: CASYGRTYGYTF. CDR3 DNA: TGCGCCAGCTATGGGCGGACCTATGGCTACACCTTC.

This clonotype was detected many times. The chain couples TRBV5-4 to TRBJ1-2, with a weak D call TRBD1 (5 bases). The CDR3 sequence is 14 residues long. Germline V CDR1 and CDR2: SGHNT, YYREEE (reference sequence). Trimming removed 4 bases from V and 5 bases from J, with 15 bases in between. The CDR3 protein is CASSLSGDLYGYTF. In DNA, the CDR3 is TGTGCCAGCAGCCTTTCGGGGGATTTGTATGGCTACACCTTC.

Details on this clonotype: This may be a read error, as it is one base from a much larger clone. The V gene is TRBV4-1, the J gene TRBJ2-1; a weak D match, TRBD2 (6 bases). Germline CDR1 is MGHRA and CDR2 is YSYEKL. The CDR3 is made up of 16 amino acids. The CDR3 nucleotides are TGCGCCAGCAGCCAACCGACTCGGGACTTATACAATGAGCGGTTCTTC. As protein: CASSQPTRDLYNERFF.

Many counts were recorded for this clonotype. The chain uses TRBV5-4 and TRBJ1-1; 9 nucleotides agree with TRBD1. This CDR3 is built from 16 residues. Germline V CDR1 and CDR2: SGHNT, YYREEE (reference sequence). V was pared by 3 bases and J by 4 bases, with 10 bases of the junction left unmatched. CDR3 DNA: TGTGCCAGCAGCTCCTCAGGAAAGGACAGGGGCACTGAAGCTTTCTTT. This sequence encodes CASSSSGKDRGTEAFF. Full variable domain (rest looked up from reference TRBV5-4 and TRBJ1-1): ETGVTQSPTHLIKTRGQQVTLRCSSQSGHNTVSWYQQALGQGPQFIFQYYREEENGRGNFPPRFSGLQFPNYSSELNVNALELDDSALYLCASSSSGKDRGTEAFFGQGTRLTVV.

The gene calls are TRBV11-2 and TRBJ1-3; tentative D call: TRBD1 (5 bases). Looked up from germline, CDR1 is SGHAT and CDR2 is FQNNGV. CDR3 length equals 16 residues. V dropped 5 bases and J dropped 0 bases, with 14 bases sitting between them. In DNA form, the CDR3 reads TGTGCCAGCAGCACACACAGGAGACTCTCTGGAAACACCATATATTTT. Residues: CASSTHRRLSGNTIYF. Drawing the rest from reference TRBV11-2 and TRBJ1-3, the complete variable domain is EAGVAQSPRYKIIEKRQSVAFWCNPISGHATLYWYQQILGQGPKLLIQFQNNGVVDDSQLPKDRFSAERLKGVDSTLKIQPAKLEDSAVYLCASSTHRRLSGNTIYFGEGSWLTVV.

This sequence joins TRBV10-3 and TRBJ1-1; a possible D gene is TRBD1 (6 bases). Germline CDR1 ENHRY, CDR2 SYGVKD. The CDR3 spans 17 residues. Trimming pared 3 bases from V and 1 base from J, leaving 18 bases between. CDR3 DNA sequence: TGTGCCATCAGTGACTTCCGGGACACGCCTGGGAACACTGAAGCTTTCTTT. This codes for CAISDFRDTPGNTEAFF.

Ten or more counts support this clonotype. The gene calls are TRBV9 and TRBJ2-5; D may match TRBD1 or TRBD2 (5 bases each). The V gene lost 2 bases and the J gene lost 1 base, with 9 bases spanning the gap. The CDR3 extends over 14 amino acids. Germline lookup yields CDR1 SGDLS and CDR2 YYNGEE. CDR3 amino acids: CASSVGPGQETQYF. The CDR3 coding sequence is TGTGCCAGCAGCGTGGGACCCGGCCAAGAGACCCAGTACTTC.

This clonotype appeared many times. The rearrangement joins TRBV20-1 to TRBJ2-3; D may correspond to TRBD1 or TRBD2 (5 bases each). The CDR3 is 16 amino acids. CDR1 and CDR2 (germline): DFQATT, SNEGSKA (reference sequence). Between the trimmed V and J ends, which lost 2 bases and 1 base, there was a span of 16 bases. The CDR3 coding sequence is TGCAGTGCTAGACCTTCGCAGGGAGCCGGCACAGATACGCAGTATTTT. Its protein is CSARPSQGAGTDTQYF.

This clonotype was counted many times. The chain joins TRBV5-1 to TRBJ1-2; D might be TRBD1 (6 bases). The CDR3 is 15 residues long. Trimming took 3 bases from V and 3 from J, leaving 15 bases between them. CDR1 is SGHRS, CDR2 YFSETQ, per germline. The CDR3 nucleotides are TGCGCCAGCAGCTCCTTCAGGGGAGGAGACTATGGCTACACCTTC. Encoded protein: CASSSFRGGDYGYTF. Filled out from reference TRBV5-1 and TRBJ1-2, the complete variable domain reads KAGVTQTPRYLIKTRGQQVTLSCSPISGHRSVSWYQQTPGQGLQFLFEYFSETQRNKGNFPGRFSGRQFSNSRSEMNVSTLELGDSALYLCASSSFRGGDYGYTFGSGTRLTVV.

Details on this clonotype: A read error is likely, as this CDR3 ends without the conserved phenylalanine or tryptophan. The gene calls are TRBV5-3 and TRBJ2-7, with D perhaps matching TRBD2 (6 bases). TRBV5-3 is an ORF, with its function uncertain. This CDR3 comprises 12 residues. The CDR3 DNA reads TGTGCCAGCAGCTCCGGGAGATACGAGCAGTACCTC. This encodes CASSSGRYEQYL.

This clonotype appeared a few times. The genes are TRBV20-1 and TRBJ2-5, with 8 bases matching TRBD2. Germline V gives CDR1 DFQATT, CDR2 SNEGSKA (reference sequence). V was clipped by 0 bases and J by 0 bases; unmatched bases: 6. The CDR3 loop spans 16 amino acids. The CDR3 region has the DNA TGCAGTGCTAGAGACTATAGCGGGGTAAACCAAGAGACCCAGTACTTC. Protein product: CSARDYSGVNQETQYF.

This clonotype was found once. The CDR3 region has the DNA TGCGCCAGCAGCATAACACCGGCCTTAACGGGAGCAGACACAGATACGCAGTATTTT. Amino acids: CASSITPALTGADTDTQYF. V gene TRBV5-1 combines with J gene TRBJ2-3; TRBD2 is a possible D gene (6 bases). This CDR3 spans 19 amino acids. Trimming removed 4 bases from V and 2 bases from J, with 26 bases in between. Per the germline V gene, CDR1 is SGHRS and CDR2 is YFSETQ.